Below, 25 T cell receptor beta chains from the same sample are listed, as sequenced in a study of memory CD4+ T cells and cytomegalovirus serostatus. Single viable CD3+CD4+CD8-CD45RO+ cells were sorted as the memory CD4+ T cells. Libraries were prepared by immunoSEQ multiplex PCR; TCRdb keeps only in-frame clonotypes and omits some of them. The data show 70,000 to 95,000 clones, approximately 80% seen once. Sequenced input: memory CD4+ T cells from blood. These receptors came from an adult in good health and CMV-seronegative.

The chain employs TRBV10-3 and TRBJ1-1, with a weak D call TRBD1 (5 bases). This CDR3 spans 14 amino acids. Germline V lookup: CDR1 ENHRY, CDR2 SYGVKD. Trimming removed 2 bases from V and 3 bases from J, with 10 bases in between. The CDR3 spells CAISEPTGDTEAFF. The DNA of the CDR3 is TGTGCCATCAGTGAGCCGACGGGGGACACTGAAGCTTTCTTT.

The chain joins TRBV7-3 to TRBJ2-2; no clear D. This CDR3 is 13 amino acids long. CDR1 is SGHTA and CDR2 is FQGTGA in the germline V gene. V shed 5 bases and J shed 0 bases, with 4 bases lying between them. The CDR3: CASSTANTGELFF. The CDR3 region has the DNA TGTGCCAGCAGCACTGCGAACACCGGGGAGCTGTTTTTT. Complete variable domain (other parts from reference TRBV7-3 and TRBJ2-2): GAGVSQTPSNKVTEKGKYVELRCDPISGHTALYWYRQSLGQGPEFLIYFQGTGAADDSGLPNDRFFAVRPEGSVSTLKIQRTERGDSAVYLCASSTANTGELFFGEGSRLTVL.

This chain uses TRBV11-3 with TRBJ2-2; 8 bases fit TRBD1. The junction had 7 bases not matched to a gene; V was cut back by 5 bases and J by 8 bases. CDR1 is SGHNT, CDR2 YENEEA, per germline. This CDR3 is 14 amino acids long. CDR3 in amino acids: CASSPRGLSGELFF. In nucleotides, the CDR3 is TGTGCCAGCAGCCCCAGGGGGCTGTCGGGGGAGCTGTTTTTT.

This chain connects TRBV6-1 to TRBJ1-6; a weak D match, TRBD1 (5 bases). The V gene's germline CDR1 is MNHNS and CDR2 SASEGT. The CDR3 totals 15 residues. Trimming took 6 bases from V and 2 from J, leaving 11 bases between them. This CDR3 is CASRTGGAYNSPLHF. The CDR3 nucleotides read TGTGCCAGCAGAACGGGGGGAGCCTATAATTCACCCCTCCACTTT.

This chain links TRBV18 with TRBJ2-3; a possible D gene is TRBD1 (5 bases). Germline V gene lookup returns CDR1 KGHSH and CDR2 LQKENI. There are 13 residues in the CDR3. V was shortened by 0 bases and J by 6 bases, with 7 bases between the two germline ends. CDR3 coding DNA: TGTGCCAGCTCACCACCAGGGGCGGATACGCAGTATTTT. Translated, it gives CASSPPGADTQYF.

The CDR3 DNA sequence: TGTGCCAGCAGCAAACAGGGTTCCTACGAGCAGTACTTC. Protein sequence: CASSKQGSYEQYF. The chain combines TRBV7-2 with TRBJ2-7; possibly TRBD1 for D (6 bases). V gave up 5 bases and J gave up 1 base, with 9 bases separating them. Germline V gene lookup returns CDR1 SGHTA and CDR2 FQGNSA. This CDR3 region has 13 residues.

Of note for this clone: The identical CDR3 is also encoded by other nucleotide sequences in the sample. The genes are TRBV6-5 and TRBJ1-1; D remains ambiguous. Trimming took 6 bases from V and 5 from J, leaving 10 bases between them. CDR3 length equals 12 residues. Germline loops: CDR1 MNHEY, CDR2 SVGAGI. The CDR3 is CASSRPGTEAFF. In DNA form, the CDR3 reads TGTGCCAGCAGCCGCCCGGGGACTGAAGCTTTCTTT.

The CDR3 loop is CASSAGGHINEKLFF. In DNA, the CDR3 is TGTGCCAGCAGCGCCGGGGGGCATATTAATGAAAAACTGTTTTTT. The chain has TRBV5-4 and TRBJ1-4, with D perhaps TRBD1 (6 bases). The CDR3 contains 15 residues. Germline-derived CDR1 and CDR2 are SGHNT and YYREEE (reference sequence). The germline V and J ends were trimmed by 4 bases and 4 bases, with 14 bases remaining between them.

CDR3 residues: CASSASLADTQYF. CDR3 sequence (DNA): TGTGCCAGCAGTGCCTCGCTAGCAGATACGCAGTATTTT. This chain connects TRBV6-4 to TRBJ2-3; D unclear. The CDR3 has 13 amino acids. Per the germline V gene, CDR1 is MRHNA and CDR2 is SNTAGT. V was pared by 4 bases and J by 4 bases, with 9 bases between.

The rearrangement links TRBV19 to TRBJ2-7; D might be TRBD1 (5 bases). V shed 3 bases and J shed 4 bases, with 16 bases lying between them. Germline V gene sequence: CDR1 LNHDA, CDR2 SQIVND (reference sequence). This CDR3 has 15 residues. The CDR3 protein is CASSIGRQGGYEQYF. The CDR3 DNA reads as TGTGCCAGTAGTATCGGGCGGCAGGGTGGTTACGAGCAGTACTTC.

The J gene is TRBJ1-6, the V gene TRBV4-2; D gene ambiguous. The CDR3 runs 19 residues. V was clipped by 3 bases and J by 3 bases, with 21 bases between them. Per the germline V gene, CDR1 is LGHNA and CDR2 is YNFKEQ. Written as DNA, the CDR3 is TGTGCCAGCAGCCAGCTCCGCGGGTCCCCGAAAGTCTATAATTCACCCCTCCACTTT. It translates to CASSQLRGSPKVYNSPLHF.

The chain joins TRBV30 to TRBJ1-1; TRBD1 aligns across 8 bases. Germline loops: CDR1 GTSNPN, CDR2 SVGIG (reference sequence). J lost 4 bases, V lost 4 bases, and 20 bases had no gene match. The CDR3 has 18 residues. Here the CDR3 reads CAWTKGPRTGWVGTEAFF. The CDR3 DNA follows: TGTGCCTGGACCAAGGGCCCAAGGACAGGGTGGGTGGGCACTGAAGCTTTCTTT.

The gene calls are TRBV7-8 and TRBJ1-4; 8 bases fit TRBD1. V lost 6 bases and J lost 8; bases outside the gene matches: 11. Germline V gene lookup returns CDR1 SGHVS and CDR2 FQNEAQ. CDR3 length: 15 amino acids. The CDR3 sequence is CASSYPQGEQEKLFF. The CDR3 DNA follows: TGTGCCAGCAGTTATCCACAGGGGGAACAGGAAAAACTGTTTTTT.

This clone was found a few times. This chain connects TRBV19 to TRBJ1-1, with D possibly being TRBD1 (5 bases). The CDR3 sequence is 16 residues long. CDR1 LNHDA and CDR2 SQIVND come from the germline V gene (reference sequence). Between the trimmed V and J ends, which lost 5 bases and 5 bases, there was a span of 21 bases. CDR3 DNA sequence: TGTGCCAGTAGTCTCCTGACCACCAGGGATGGAACTGAAGCTTTCTTT. This codes for CASSLLTTRDGTEAFF.

The chain has TRBV30 and TRBJ2-5; D is perhaps TRBD1 (6 bases). This CDR3 has 15 amino acids. V was shortened by 0 bases and J by 0 bases, with 11 bases between the two germline ends. CDR1 is GTSNPN and CDR2 is SVGIG in the germline V gene (reference sequence). The CDR3 loop is CAWSVGGDNQETQYF. In DNA, the CDR3 is TGTGCCTGGAGTGTCGGTGGGGACAACCAAGAGACCCAGTACTTC. Combining the CDR3 with reference TRBV30 and TRBJ2-5 gives the whole variable domain SQTIHQWPATLVQPVGSPLSLECTVEGTSNPNLYWYRQAAGRGLQLLFYSVGIGQISSEVPQNLSASRPQDRQFILSSKKLLLSDSGFYLCAWSVGGDNQETQYFGPGTRLLVL.

The rearrangement uses TRBV6-5 and TRBJ1-1; tentatively, D is TRBD1 (5 bases). Trimming took 0 bases from V and 11 from J, leaving 16 bases between them. Germline values: CDR1 MNHEY, CDR2 SVGAGI. CDR3 length equals 14 residues. CDR3 sequence reads: CASSYSKQALVAFF. The CDR3 nucleotides read TGTGCCAGCAGTTACTCGAAACAGGCCCTGGTCGCTTTCTTT.

This clone was found once. This chain links TRBV11-3 with TRBJ2-7; D is unresolved. This CDR3 contains 14 residues. The V end was cut by 5 bases, the J end by 3 bases, with 14 bases between. Germline V gives CDR1 SGHNT, CDR2 YENEEA. CDR3 nucleotide sequence: TGTGCCAGCAGCCCCCGGACGGACCTCTACGAGCAGTACTTC. The encoded protein is CASSPRTDLYEQYF.

The chain joins TRBV18 to TRBJ2-4; D unclear. The V and J ends lost 3 bases and 5 bases respectively, with 2 bases between them. Germline CDR1 and CDR2: KGHSH and LQKENI. The CDR3 extends over 11 amino acids. The CDR3 region is CASSPENIQYF. The CDR3 DNA follows: TGTGCCAGCTCACCGGAAAACATTCAGTACTTC. The variable domain in full, with the rest retrieved from reference TRBV18 and TRBJ2-4, is NAGVMQNPRHLVRRRGQEARLRCSPMKGHSHVYWYRQLPEEGLKFMVYLQKENIIDESGMPKERFSAEFPKEGPSILRIQQVVRGDSAAYFCASSPENIQYFGAGTRLSVL.

The chain recombines TRBV7-8 with TRBJ1-5; 9 bases are a match to TRBD1. Germline loops: CDR1 SGHVS, CDR2 FQNEAQ. V shed 5 bases, J shed 7 bases, and the junction held 12 bases outside the gene matches. This CDR3 region has 16 residues. This chain's CDR3 is CASSVGQGLGAQPQHF. Written as DNA, the CDR3 is TGTGCCAGCAGCGTGGGACAGGGTCTGGGGGCCCAGCCCCAGCATTTT.

The chain is built from TRBV10-2 and TRBJ2-4; D not resolved. V was shortened by 0 bases and J by 7 bases, with 7 bases between the two germline ends. From germline, CDR1 is WSHSY and CDR2 SAAADI. The CDR3 sequence is 13 residues long. The CDR3 DNA follows: TGCGCCAGCAGTGAGTCGATTGGGAACATTCAGTACTTC. Amino acid sequence: CASSESIGNIQYF.

This chain joins TRBV7-2 and TRBJ2-1, with D maybe TRBD2 (7 bases). V lost 3 bases, J lost 12 bases, and 24 bases lay in between. CDR1 is SGHTA, CDR2 FQGNSA, per germline. CDR3 length: 16 amino acids. The CDR3 coding sequence is TGTGCCAGCAGCTTTGCGGGGGCGGGTTTAAGCGTCGGGCAGTTCTTC. Translated: CASSFAGAGLSVGQFF.

This chain links TRBV6-1 with TRBJ1-1; no definite D call. Trimming shortened V by 1 base and J by 7 bases, and 10 bases separated the two germline ends. Germline CDR1 reads MNHNS; CDR2 reads SASEGT. The CDR3 is made up of 13 amino acids. The CDR3 region has the DNA TGTGCCAGCAGTGAAGTACTCTCAGGTGAAGCTTTCTTT. Its protein product is CASSEVLSGEAFF.

This clone was seen more than once but under ten times. The chain carries TRBV27 and TRBJ1-1; possible D gene TRBD1, 5 bases. From germline, CDR1 is MNHEY and CDR2 SMNVEV (reference sequence). The CDR3 has 15 amino acids. V lost 5 bases, J lost 0 bases, and 13 bases lay in between. The CDR3 region is CASSPMGRMNTEAFF. The CDR3 DNA is TGTGCCAGCAGTCCTATGGGACGGATGAACACTGAAGCTTTCTTT.

The J gene is TRBJ2-2, the V gene TRBV10-3; 15 positions agree with TRBD2. The CDR3 loop spans 19 amino acids. Germline lookup yields CDR1 ENHRY and CDR2 SYGVKD. V lost 4 bases, J lost 0 bases, and 6 bases stayed unmatched. CDR3 coding DNA: TGTGCCATCAGTGTGCCGGGACTAGCGGGGGGTGCGAACACCGGGGAGCTGTTTTTT. Its translation: CAISVPGLAGGANTGELFF.

On this clone itself: At one boundary the junction diverges from the germline segment, which might be a read error. The CDR3 reads CASSPSPGTSGGSDF. For the CDR3, the DNA is TGTGCCAGCAGCCCGAGTCCCGGGACTAGCGGGGGGTCCGACTTC. The rearrangement links TRBV5-4 to TRBJ2-5; TRBD2 matches 15 bases. The germline V gene encodes CDR1 SGHNT and CDR2 YYREEE (reference sequence). The CDR3 sequence is 15 residues long.